These T cell receptor beta chains were read from a single sample in a study of response to subunit inactivated influenza vaccine. TCRdb itself ran the RT-PCR reads through MiXCR, one entry per CDR3 protein. The table shows a few hundred thousand distinct CDR3 sequences, with under 8.5% occurring only once. Specimen: PBMCs from blood, collected less than 30 months after vaccination. All receptors derive from a man aged 50 to 69 who received an inactivated influenza vaccine. CDR3s include the opening cysteine and the closing phenylalanine or tryptophan. A D gene is named only where the DNA matches it firmly. Clone size, where shown, is once, few, many, or a class for clones that have expanded.

v_call: TRBV7-9
d_call: TRBD1
clone_size: few
j_call: TRBJ2-7
cdr3_length: 13
cdr3_nt: TGTGCCAGCAGCTCCTACAGGGGTTACGAGCAGTACTTC
cdr3_aa: CASSSYRGYEQYF

v_call: TRBV15
d_call: .
clone_size: few
j_call: TRBJ1-5
cdr3_length: 14
cdr3_nt: TGTGCCACCAGCAGAGTCAGGGACCGGCAGCCCCAGCATTTT
cdr3_aa: CATSRVRDRQPQHF

v_call: TRBV6-2/TRBV6-3
d_call: .
clone_size: .
j_call: TRBJ2-1
cdr3_length: 13
cdr3_nt: TGTGCCAGCAGTTACAATACGTTCAATGAGCAGTTCTTC
cdr3_aa: CASSYNTFNEQFF

v_call: TRBV6-5
d_call: TRBD1
clone_size: .
j_call: TRBJ1-2
cdr3_length: 13
cdr3_nt: TGTGCCAGCAGTTACCGGACAGGGCGCGGCTACACCTTC
cdr3_aa: CASSYRTGRGYTF

v_call: TRBV15
d_call: .
clone_size: many
j_call: TRBJ2-5
cdr3_length: 14
cdr3_nt: TGTGCCACCAGCAACAGGGGAGGCCAAGAGACCCAGTACTTC
cdr3_aa: CATSNRGGQETQYF

v_call: TRBV11-2
d_call: .
clone_size: .
j_call: TRBJ2-5
cdr3_length: 15
cdr3_nt: TGTGCCAGCAGCTTAGATCTAGGGACACAAGAGACCCAGTACTTC
cdr3_aa: CASSLDLGTQETQYF

v_call: TRBV7-9
d_call: .
clone_size: many
j_call: TRBJ2-7
cdr3_length: 14
cdr3_nt: TGTGCCAGCAGCGAAAACTCGGGCAGGGACGAGCAGTACTTC
cdr3_aa: CASSENSGRDEQYF

v_call: TRBV4-1
d_call: .
clone_size: .
j_call: TRBJ1-2
cdr3_length: 14
cdr3_nt: TGCGCCAGCAGCCGGGACGGAGCTAACTATGGCTACACCTTC
cdr3_aa: CASSRDGANYGYTF

v_call: TRBV20-1
d_call: .
clone_size: .
j_call: TRBJ2-5
cdr3_length: 12
cdr3_nt: TGCAGTACAAGTGGAGGTGGAGAGACCCAGTACTTC
cdr3_aa: CSTSGGGETQYF

v_call: TRBV7-8
d_call: TRBD2
clone_size: .
j_call: TRBJ2-5
cdr3_length: 15
cdr3_nt: TGTGCCAGCAGCCGCCTCAGGACTAGGCAAGAGACCCAGTACTTC
cdr3_aa: CASSRLRTRQETQYF

v_call: TRBV5-1
d_call: .
clone_size: few
j_call: TRBJ2-1
cdr3_length: 16
cdr3_nt: TGCGCCAGCAGCCTACCGTCAAGGGGGTTAAGTAATGAGCAGTTCTTC
cdr3_aa: CASSLPSRGLSNEQFF

v_call: TRBV5-6
d_call: .
clone_size: few
j_call: TRBJ1-5
cdr3_length: 14
cdr3_nt: TGTGCCAGCAGCTTGGGACGCCAAAATCAGCCCCAGCATTTT
cdr3_aa: CASSLGRQNQPQHF

v_call: TRBV18
d_call: TRBD1
clone_size: few
j_call: TRBJ1-1
cdr3_length: 16
cdr3_nt: TGTGCCAGCTCACCACAGGGGGCTTGGGTGAACACTGAAGCTTTCTTT
cdr3_aa: CASSPQGAWVNTEAFF

v_call: TRBV20-1
d_call: .
clone_size: few
j_call: TRBJ1-1
cdr3_length: 14
cdr3_nt: TGCAGTGCTACCCCCGGGGGCGTGAACACTGAAGCTTTCTTT
cdr3_aa: CSATPGGVNTEAFF

v_call: TRBV5-6
d_call: .
clone_size: many
j_call: TRBJ1-2
cdr3_length: 14
cdr3_nt: TGTGCCAGCAGCGTGGACAGTGGGATCTATGGCTACACCTTC
cdr3_aa: CASSVDSGIYGYTF

v_call: TRBV19
d_call: .
clone_size: many
j_call: TRBJ1-1
cdr3_length: 15
cdr3_nt: TGTGCCAGTAGTAGAGGGGGACAAGCGCTCACTGAAGCTTTCTTT
cdr3_aa: CASSRGGQALTEAFF

v_call: TRBV5-1
d_call: TRBD1
clone_size: many
j_call: TRBJ2-7
cdr3_length: 13
cdr3_nt: TGCGCCAGCACCTTCGTGACAGGGCGGGAGCAGTACTTC
cdr3_aa: CASTFVTGREQYF

v_call: TRBV4-1
d_call: .
clone_size: .
j_call: TRBJ1-1
cdr3_length: 14
cdr3_nt: TGCGCCAGCAGCCACACCGGTACGGTCACTGAAGCTTTCTTT
cdr3_aa: CASSHTGTVTEAFF

v_call: TRBV3-1
d_call: TRBD1
clone_size: .
j_call: TRBJ1-2
cdr3_length: 18
cdr3_nt: TGTGCCAGCAGCCAATGGGGACAGGGAGGACAAGCTAACTATGGCTACACCTTC
cdr3_aa: CASSQWGQGGQANYGYTF

v_call: TRBV20-1
d_call: .
clone_size: .
j_call: TRBJ2-7
cdr3_length: 13
cdr3_nt: TGCAGTGCTAGAAGGACAGCGTGCAGCGAGCAGTACTTC
cdr3_aa: CSARRTACSEQYF

v_call: TRBV20-1
d_call: TRBD1
clone_size: many
j_call: TRBJ2-2
cdr3_length: 14
cdr3_nt: TGCAGTGCGTCCGGGACAGGGAGCACCGGGGAGCTGTTTTTT
cdr3_aa: CSASGTGSTGELFF

v_call: TRBV6-1
d_call: .
clone_size: few
j_call: TRBJ2-7
cdr3_length: 15
cdr3_nt: TGTGCCAGCAGCGATGGGACCCCGAGCTCCTACGAGCAGTACTTC
cdr3_aa: CASSDGTPSSYEQYF

v_call: TRBV4-2
d_call: .
clone_size: .
j_call: TRBJ1-2
cdr3_length: 13
cdr3_nt: TGTGCCAGCAGCCAAGTCGCGAGGGATGGCTACACCTTC
cdr3_aa: CASSQVARDGYTF

v_call: TRBV27
d_call: .
clone_size: many
j_call: TRBJ2-3
cdr3_length: 14
cdr3_nt: TGTGCCAGCAGTGTCCTCGGGAACACAGATACGCAGTATTTT
cdr3_aa: CASSVLGNTDTQYF

v_call: TRBV5-4
d_call: .
clone_size: .
j_call: TRBJ2-3
cdr3_length: 14
cdr3_nt: TGTGCCAGCAGCTCCCACCACAGCACAGATACGCAGTATTTT
cdr3_aa: CASSSHHSTDTQYF

v_call: TRBV7-8
d_call: TRBD1
clone_size: few
j_call: TRBJ2-1
cdr3_length: 17
cdr3_nt: TGTGCCAGCAGCTTGGTGCAGGGGGCCTCATCCTACAATGAGCAGTTCTTC
cdr3_aa: CASSLVQGASSYNEQFF

v_call: TRBV5-1
d_call: .
clone_size: many
j_call: TRBJ2-1
cdr3_length: 15
cdr3_nt: TGCGCCAGCAGCCCGTGGGGGGCTGCTTCAAATGAGCAGTTCTTC
cdr3_aa: CASSPWGAASNEQFF

v_call: TRBV5-1
d_call: TRBD1
clone_size: few
j_call: TRBJ1-1
cdr3_length: 13
cdr3_nt: TGCGCCAGCAGCCCAGGGACAGGGGCTGAAGCTTTCTTT
cdr3_aa: CASSPGTGAEAFF